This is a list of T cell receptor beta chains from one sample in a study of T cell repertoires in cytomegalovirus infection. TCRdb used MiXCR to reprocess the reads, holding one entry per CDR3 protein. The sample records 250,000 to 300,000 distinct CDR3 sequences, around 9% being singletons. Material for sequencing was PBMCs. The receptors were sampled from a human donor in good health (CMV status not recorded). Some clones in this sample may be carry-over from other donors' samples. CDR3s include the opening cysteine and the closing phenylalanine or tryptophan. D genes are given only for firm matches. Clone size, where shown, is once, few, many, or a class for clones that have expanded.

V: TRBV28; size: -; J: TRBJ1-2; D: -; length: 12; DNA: TGTGCCAGCAACCAGGGTTGGTATGGCTACACCTTC; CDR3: CASNQGWYGYTF
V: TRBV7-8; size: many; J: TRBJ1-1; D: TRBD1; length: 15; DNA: TGTGCCAGCAGCCCGTATGAGGGGGCGAGCACTGAAGCTTTCTTT; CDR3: CASSPYEGASTEAFF
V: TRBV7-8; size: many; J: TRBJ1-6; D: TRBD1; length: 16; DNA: TGTGCCAGCAGCTTAACGCAGGGGGCGCGGAATTCACCCCTCCACTTT; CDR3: CASSLTQGARNSPLHF
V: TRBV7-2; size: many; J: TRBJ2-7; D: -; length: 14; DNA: TGTGCCAGCGCTAGGGGGTTTAGCTCCTACGAGCAGTACTTC; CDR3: CASARGFSSYEQYF
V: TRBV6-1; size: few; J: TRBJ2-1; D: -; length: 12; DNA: TGTGCCAGCCGGGACAACTACAATGAGCAGTTCTTC; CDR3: CASRDNYNEQFF
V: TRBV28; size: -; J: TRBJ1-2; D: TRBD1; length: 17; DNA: TGTGCCAGCAGTCCCCCCGGGACAGACTCTTATAACTATGGCTACACCTTC; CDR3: CASSPPGTDSYNYGYTF
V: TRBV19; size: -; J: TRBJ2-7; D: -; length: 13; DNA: TGTGCCAGTAGTATAGACCCCCTGACGGAGCAGTACTTC; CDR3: CASSIDPLTEQYF
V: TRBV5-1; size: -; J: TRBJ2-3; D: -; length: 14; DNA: TGCGCCAGCAGCCTAGGGGGACCCACAGATACGCAGTATTTT; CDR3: CASSLGGPTDTQYF
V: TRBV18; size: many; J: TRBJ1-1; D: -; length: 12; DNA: TGTGCCAGCTCAAAAGTGAACACTGAAGCTTTCTTT; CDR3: CASSKVNTEAFF
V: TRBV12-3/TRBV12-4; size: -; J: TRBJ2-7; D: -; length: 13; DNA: TGTGCCAGCAGTTTGCTCGCTGCGTCCGAGCAGTACTTC; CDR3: CASSLLAASEQYF
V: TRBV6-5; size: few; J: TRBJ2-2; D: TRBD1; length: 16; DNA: TGTGCCAGCAGTTACGGGACAGGGGGACGAGGCGGGGAGCTGTTTTTT; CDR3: CASSYGTGGRGGELFF
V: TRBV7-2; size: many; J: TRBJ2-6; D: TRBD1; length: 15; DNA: TGTGCCAGCAGCTACGACAGGGGTGGGGCCAACGTCCTGACTTTC; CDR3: CASSYDRGGANVLTF
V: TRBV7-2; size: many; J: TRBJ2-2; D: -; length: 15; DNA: TGTGCCAGCAGCTTAGGGAGGGGAGCCACCGGGGAGCTGTTTTTT; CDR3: CASSLGRGATGELFF
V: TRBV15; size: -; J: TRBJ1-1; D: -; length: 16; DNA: TGTGCCACCGCAAAGGGAGAGGCGGTAGGGAACACTGAAGCTTTCTTT; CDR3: CATAKGEAVGNTEAFF
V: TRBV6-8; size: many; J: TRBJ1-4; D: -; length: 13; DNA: TGTGCCAGCAGTCGCGTCCTTAATGAAAAACTGTTTTTT; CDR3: CASSRVLNEKLFF
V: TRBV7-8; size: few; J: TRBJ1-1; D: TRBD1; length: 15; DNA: TGTGCCAGCACCCAACAGGGGTCATTGAACACTGAAGCTTTCTTT; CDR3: CASTQQGSLNTEAFF